What follows are 32 T cell receptor beta chains derived from one specimen sequenced in a study of T cell changes during pregnancy in multiple sclerosis. The method was immunoSEQ multiplex PCR; TCRdb's version includes in-frame clones alone and lacks a portion of them. The sample gives fewer than 45,000 clones, roughly 92% of which show up once; more than 0.6% is in the top ten. The sequenced sample was CD4+ T cells from peripheral blood mononuclear cells, obtained in the first trimester of pregnancy. These receptors all come from a female donor with multiple sclerosis, enrolled in a pregnancy study.

Only one count was recorded for this clone. This chain joins TRBV5-6 and TRBJ1-5; unclear D gene. This CDR3 spans 13 amino acids. CDR1 and CDR2 (germline): SGHDT, YYEEEE. Trimming removed 3 bases at V and 2 bases at J, with 6 bases between. The CDR3 reads CASSSVGNQPQHF. CDR3 bases: TGTGCCAGCAGCTCCGTAGGCAATCAGCCCCAGCATTTT.

The chain carries TRBV15 and TRBJ2-1; TRBD2 might be the D (5 bases). CDR1 LNHNV and CDR2 YYDKDF come from the germline V gene (reference sequence). Trimming shortened V by 6 bases and J by 3 bases, and 18 bases separated the two germline ends. The CDR3 runs 16 residues. The CDR3 coding sequence is TGTGCCACCAGGGAATACACAAAGAGGGACTACAATGAGCAGTTCTTC. This sequence encodes CATREYTKRDYNEQFF.

This clone occurred a few times. The V gene is TRBV5-8, the J gene TRBJ1-1; no firm D call. CDR1 is SGHTS, CDR2 YDEGEE, per germline. The CDR3 contains 17 residues. V was trimmed by 0 bases and J by 4 bases, leaving 19 bases between them. This chain's CDR3 is CASSLDFGRIQRTEAFF. The CDR3 DNA is TGTGCCAGCAGCTTGGACTTTGGGAGGATCCAGCGCACTGAAGCTTTCTTT. Together with reference TRBV5-8 and TRBJ1-1, the CDR3 gives the full variable domain: EAGVTQSPTHLIKTRGQQATLRCSPISGHTSVYWYQQALGLGLQFLLWYDEGEERNRGNFPPRFSGRQFPNYSSELNVNALELEDSALYLCASSLDFGRIQRTEAFFGQGTRLTVV.

The chain is built from TRBV18 and TRBJ1-1; D is possibly TRBD1 (5 bases). V was cut by 6 bases and J by 1 base, with 15 bases left in between. The CDR3 length is 15 residues. The germline gives CDR1 KGHSH, CDR2 LQKENI. CDR3 protein: CASSPPGGRNTEAFF. CDR3 nucleotide sequence: TGTGCCAGCTCCCCTCCCGGGGGAAGGAACACTGAAGCTTTCTTT.

As DNA, the CDR3 is TGTGCCAGCAGTACCAGACAGACGGCTAACTATGGCTACACCTTC. It translates to CASSTRQTANYGYTF. This chain uses TRBV27 with TRBJ1-2; a possible D gene is TRBD1 (5 bases). Germline V CDR1 and CDR2: MNHEY, SMNVEV (reference sequence). Trimming removed 5 bases from V and 0 bases from J, with 13 bases in between. This CDR3 is built from 15 residues.

V gene TRBV5-6 combines with J gene TRBJ2-7; 8 nucleotides agree with TRBD1. The germline CDR1 and CDR2 sequences are SGHDT and YYEEEE. This CDR3 has 14 amino acids. V gave up 2 bases and J gave up 5 bases; unmatched junction bases: 6. The CDR3 is CASSFGRGLDEQYF. The CDR3 DNA reads TGTGCCAGCAGCTTCGGCAGGGGGCTGGACGAGCAGTACTTC.

The V and J genes are TRBV15 and TRBJ1-5; D unclear. This CDR3 has 14 amino acids. Deletions cut 1 base from V and 6 bases from J, with 10 bases between. Germline loops: CDR1 LNHNV, CDR2 YYDKDF (reference sequence). The CDR3 nucleotides read TGTGCCACCAGCAGAGGAGGTGGTCGTCAGCCCCAGCATTTT. Protein sequence: CATSRGGGRQPQHF.

The chain uses TRBV30 and TRBJ1-5; no reliable D call. V shed 1 base and J shed 6 bases, with 10 bases lying between them. The CDR3 is 13 residues long. CDR1 is GTSNPN, CDR2 SVGIG, per germline (reference sequence). CDR3 residues: CAWSAGGSQPQHF. For the CDR3, the DNA is TGTGCCTGGAGTGCCGGAGGGAGTCAGCCCCAGCATTTT. Full variable domain (missing parts from reference TRBV30 and TRBJ1-5): SQTIHQWPATLVQPVGSPLSLECTVEGTSNPNLYWYRQAAGRGLQLLFYSVGIGQISSEVPQNLSASRPQDRQFILSSKKLLLSDSGFYLCAWSAGGSQPQHFGDGTRLSIL.

This sequence joins TRBV2 and TRBJ2-1, with 11 bases that match TRBD1. Germline V gene lookup returns CDR1 SNHLY and CDR2 FYNNEI. The CDR3 runs 17 residues. CDR3 coding DNA: TGTGCAGACAGGACAGGGGGCTTGGCGGGGCCTTCACGAGAGCAGTTCTTC. This codes for CADRTGGLAGPSREQFF.

The rearrangement joins TRBV7-8 to TRBJ2-5, with a weak D call TRBD2 (7 bases). From germline, CDR1 is SGHVS and CDR2 FQNEAQ. This CDR3 has 14 residues. V lost 2 bases to trimming and J lost 4 bases, with 11 bases between them. The CDR3 DNA reads as TGTGCCAGCAGCTTACGGGGGGCCGGAGAGACCCAGTACTTC. It translates to CASSLRGAGETQYF.

V usage is TRBV28 and J usage is TRBJ1-1; TRBD1 matches 8 bases. The J segment lost 1 base and the V segment lost 10 bases, leaving 5 bases of the junction unmatched. The germline V gene encodes CDR1 MDHEN and CDR2 SYDVKM. The CDR3 is 13 residues long. Here the CDR3 DNA reads TGTGCCACCCAACAGGGGGGGAACACTGAAGCTTTCTTT. It yields the protein CATQQGGNTEAFF.

The chain joins TRBV29-1 to TRBJ2-7, with D uncertain. The length of the CDR3 is 12 residues. Germline V gene lookup returns CDR1 SQVTM and CDR2 ANQGSEA. V shed 3 bases and J shed 5 bases, with 11 bases lying between them. Here the CDR3 DNA reads TGCAGCGTTGAGATCGGTCGGGACGAGCAGTACTTC. Protein: CSVEIGRDEQYF.

The chain has TRBV19 and TRBJ2-2; 10 bases line up with TRBD2. With V trimmed by 9 bases and J by 1 base, 5 bases remained unmatched. Germline assignment: CDR1 LNHDA and CDR2 SQIVND (reference sequence). The CDR3 sequence is 15 residues long. This CDR3 reads CASRTSGLNTGELFF. In DNA form, the CDR3 reads TGTGCCAGCAGGACTAGCGGATTGAACACCGGGGAGCTGTTTTTT.

The gene calls are TRBV5-6 and TRBJ2-3, with D perhaps TRBD2 (6 bases). The CDR3 length is 17 residues. Germline CDR1 is SGHDT and CDR2 is YYEEEE. V shed 0 bases and J shed 2 bases, with 16 bases lying between them. The CDR3 DNA follows: TGTGCCAGCAGCTTGGTGGTCGGGGGTCTTATCACAGATACGCAGTATTTT. Encoded protein: CASSLVVGGLITDTQYF.

The genes are TRBV7-8 and TRBJ1-2; D uncertain. The CDR3 totals 13 residues. Germline assignment: CDR1 SGHVS and CDR2 FQNEAQ. Trimming left V 7 bases short and J 2 bases short, with 11 bases between. The CDR3 DNA reads as TGTGCCAGCACCCCCGTCCTCAACTATGGCTACACCTTC. Translating it yields CASTPVLNYGYTF.

The chain joins TRBV5-1 to TRBJ1-4, with D hard to call. The CDR3 has 15 amino acids. CDR1 SGHRS and CDR2 YFSETQ come from the germline V gene. V lost 0 bases, J lost 7 bases, and 13 bases lay in between. This CDR3 reads CASSLGSLTGEKLFF. The CDR3 nucleotides read TGCGCCAGCAGCTTGGGGTCCCTAACTGGTGAAAAACTGTTTTTT.

The chain couples TRBV28 to TRBJ2-5; 12 bases are shared with TRBD2. Germline-derived CDR1 and CDR2 are MDHEN and SYDVKM. V lost 6 bases, J lost 2 bases, and 10 bases stayed unmatched. This CDR3 contains 17 residues. The DNA for the CDR3 is TGTGCCAGCAGACTCTTCTCTAGCGGGAGGGTTCAAGAGACCCAGTACTTC. It translates to CASRLFSSGRVQETQYF.

The table lists this clone with a count of one. This chain connects TRBV7-8 to TRBJ2-7; TRBD1 aligns across 7 bases. This CDR3 is 14 amino acids long. Per the germline V gene, CDR1 is SGHVS and CDR2 is FQNEAQ. V shed 3 bases and J 2 bases; nucleotides not matched to a gene: 4. CDR3 bases: TGTGCCAGCAGCTTGGCAGGGGGACCCTACGAGCAGTACTTC. Protein sequence: CASSLAGGPYEQYF. The full variable domain, in which reference TRBV7-8 and TRBJ2-7 provide the parts outside the CDR3, is GAGVSQSPRYKVAKRGQDVALRCDPISGHVSLFWYQQALGQGPEFLTYFQNEAQLDKSGLPSDRFFAERPEGSVSTLKIQRTQQEDSAVYLCASSLAGGPYEQYFGPGTRLTVT.

The CDR3 loop reads CSVLGVRETQYF. The CDR3 nucleotides are TGCAGCGTTCTCGGGGTCCGGGAGACCCAGTACTTC. The V gene is TRBV29-1, the J gene TRBJ2-5; tentatively, D is TRBD2 (5 bases). The CDR3 is 12 residues long. Germline-derived CDR1 and CDR2 are SQVTM and ANQGSEA. Trimming took off 5 bases at V and 5 bases at J, with 12 bases between the two ends.

The chain links TRBV7-2 to TRBJ2-3; 8 positions agree with TRBD2. Germline V gene sequence: CDR1 SGHTA, CDR2 FQGNSA. Unmatched junction bases numbered 8, after V lost 9 bases and J lost 3 bases. The length of the CDR3 is 14 residues. The CDR3 DNA sequence: TGTGCCAGATTTGGGACTAGTCTAACAGATACGCAGTATTTT. Translated, it gives CARFGTSLTDTQYF.

The chain joins TRBV12-5 to TRBJ2-1; TRBD1 is a possible D gene (6 bases). Trimming left V 0 bases short and J 5 bases short, with 17 bases between. Germline V CDR1 and CDR2: LGHNT, FRNRAP. The CDR3 loop spans 17 amino acids. CDR3 sequence: CASGLVRGVGAHNEQFF. The DNA for the CDR3 is TGTGCTAGTGGTTTGGTTAGGGGCGTGGGGGCTCACAATGAGCAGTTCTTC. The complete variable domain, with remaining parts taken from reference TRBV12-5 and TRBJ2-1, reads DARVTQTPRHKVTEMGQEVTMRCQPILGHNTVFWYRQTMMQGLELLAYFRNRAPLDDSGMPKDRFSAEMPDATLATLKIQPSEPRDSAVYFCASGLVRGVGAHNEQFFGPGTRLTVL.

The V and J genes are TRBV10-3 and TRBJ2-7, with unresolved D. CDR1 is ENHRY and CDR2 is SYGVKD in the germline V gene. Trimming left V 1 base short and J 4 bases short, with 2 bases between. The CDR3 runs to 11 residues. The CDR3, as DNA: TGTGCCATCAGTGAGTTATACGAGCAGTACTTC. It translates to CAISELYEQYF.

This clone was recorded only once. This chain connects TRBV7-8 to TRBJ1-4; no reliable D call. CDR3 length equals 16 residues. V was clipped by 5 bases and J by 0 bases, with 13 bases between them. Germline values: CDR1 SGHVS, CDR2 FQNEAQ. The CDR3 DNA is TGTGCCAGCAGCCCCCACTTCCCAACAACTAATGAAAAACTGTTTTTT. Protein product: CASSPHFPTTNEKLFF.

V and J are TRBV30 and TRBJ1-5; perhaps TRBD1 as D (5 bases). Germline CDR1 and CDR2: GTSNPN and SVGIG (reference sequence). The length of the CDR3 is 13 residues. Trimming took off 4 bases at V and 7 bases at J, with 14 bases between the two ends. For the CDR3, the DNA is TGTGCCTGGACGGCGGGGACTGGGCAGCCCCAGCATTTT. This gives the protein CAWTAGTGQPQHF. Supplemented by reference TRBV30 and TRBJ1-5, the full variable domain reads SQTIHQWPATLVQPVGSPLSLECTVEGTSNPNLYWYRQAAGRGLQLLFYSVGIGQISSEVPQNLSASRPQDRQFILSSKKLLLSDSGFYLCAWTAGTGQPQHFGDGTRLSIL.

This chain joins TRBV5-4 and TRBJ2-2, with no clear D. The germline V and J ends were trimmed by 10 bases and 1 base, with 11 bases remaining between them. From germline, CDR1 is SGHNT and CDR2 YYREEE (reference sequence). The CDR3 runs to 13 residues. The chain's CDR3 is CAQSEKNTGELFF. As DNA, the CDR3 is TGTGCCCAGTCGGAGAAGAACACCGGGGAGCTGTTTTTT.

The chain links TRBV9 to TRBJ2-7; 9 bases are shared with TRBD2. The ends lost 4 bases at V and 3 bases at J; junction bases unmatched: 8. Germline CDR1 and CDR2: SGDLS and YYNGEE. This CDR3 has 15 residues. Written as DNA, the CDR3 is TGTGCCAGCAGCCGAGGACTAGCGACTAACTACGAGCAGTACTTC. This codes for CASSRGLATNYEQYF.

J is TRBJ1-1 and V is TRBV28, with D maybe TRBD1 (6 bases). This CDR3 region has 15 residues. Trimming stripped 3 bases from V and 0 bases from J, with 11 bases between. Per the germline V gene, CDR1 is MDHEN and CDR2 is SYDVKM. CDR3 DNA: TGTGCCAGCAGTTTGGGGGGGCTACTGAACACTGAAGCTTTCTTT. Translating it yields CASSLGGLLNTEAFF. The whole variable domain, remainder taken from reference TRBV28 and TRBJ1-1, is DVKVTQSSRYLVKRTGEKVFLECVQDMDHENMFWYRQDPGLGLRLIYFSYDVKMKEKGDIPEGYSVSREKKERFSLILESASTNQTSMYLCASSLGGLLNTEAFFGQGTRLTVV.

The sample holds one count of this clone. CDR3: CASSLSQGPYNEQFF. Written as DNA, the CDR3 is TGCGCCAGCAGCTTGAGTCAGGGGCCCTACAATGAGCAGTTCTTC. The chain joins TRBV5-1 to TRBJ2-1; the D gene is possibly TRBD1 (6 bases). The CDR3 contains 15 residues. V was cut by 1 base and J by 2 bases, with 10 bases left in between. Germline CDR1 SGHRS, CDR2 YFSETQ.

V gene TRBV2 combines with J gene TRBJ2-7, with 9 positions matching TRBD2. V shed 5 bases and J 7 bases; nucleotides not matched to a gene: 9. The germline gives CDR1 SNHLY, CDR2 FYNNEI. The CDR3 runs to 14 residues. In nucleotides, the CDR3 is TGTGCCAGCAGTATGGGACTAGCTCCCTTGGAGCAGTACTTC. Its protein is CASSMGLAPLEQYF.

The V gene is TRBV30, the J gene TRBJ1-2; the D is unclear. CDR1 is GTSNPN and CDR2 is SVGIG in the germline V gene (reference sequence). The V gene lost 3 bases and the J gene lost 4 bases, with 9 bases spanning the gap. This CDR3 has 12 residues. Here the CDR3 DNA reads TGTGCCTGGAGCACCAGGATCTATGGCTACACCTTC. Residues: CAWSTRIYGYTF.

In DNA, the CDR3 is TGTGCCAGCAGCTTAGAAGGGGGGGGTTGGGGTGAGCAGTTCTTC. Protein sequence: CASSLEGGGWGEQFF. This sequence joins TRBV11-3 and TRBJ2-1, with TRBD2 as a possible D gene (7 bases). The CDR3 runs to 15 residues. V gave up 0 bases and J gave up 9 bases, with 15 bases separating them. Per germline, CDR1 SGHNT and CDR2 YENEEA. The complete variable domain, with remaining parts taken from reference TRBV11-3 and TRBJ2-1, reads EAGVVQSPRYKIIEKKQPVAFWCNPISGHNTLYWYLQNLGQGPELLIRYENEEAVDDSQLPKDRFSAERLKGVDSTLKIQPAELGDSAVYLCASSLEGGGWGEQFFGPGTRLTVL.

This chain connects TRBV5-1 to TRBJ2-5; a possible D gene is TRBD1 (6 bases). Germline CDR1 and CDR2: SGHRS and YFSETQ. The CDR3 has 15 amino acids. V was trimmed by 3 bases and J by 5 bases, leaving 17 bases between them. The CDR3 region is CASSSRAGQGETQYF. The CDR3 region has the DNA TGCGCCAGCAGCTCCCGGGCAGGTCAGGGGGAGACCCAGTACTTC.